This entry features one T cell receptor beta chain sequence. CDR3 length equals 18 residues. Germline V CDR1 and CDR2: MNHEY, SMNVEV (reference sequence). V lost 3 bases to trimming and J lost 3 bases; unmatched junction nucleotides: 10. This record belongs to a study of blood T cell repertoires in COVID-19. Authors' data handling: Reference gene primer amplification gave nucleated cell count estimates. The repertoire was sequenced with immunoSEQ multiplex PCR; TCRdb's copy has only in-frame clones and lacks some. That table gives V, J and clone size, and the DNA gave D and trimming. Altogether a few hundred thousand clones are present, approximately 85% being singletons, with the ten largest covering about 0.74%.

The clonotype originates from a woman in her twenties or thirties with acute or convalescent COVID-19. V usage is TRBV27 and J usage is TRBJ2-1, with 11 bases fitting TRBD2. The source material was peripheral blood. The CDR3 loop reads CASSFRVVAGGHYNEQFF. DNA for the CDR3: TGTGCCAGCAGTTTTAGAGTGGTAGCGGGAGGGCACTACAATGAGCAGTTCTTC.